The 18 T cell receptor beta chains listed next were all sequenced from one sample in a study of T cell responses to AZD1222 COVID-19 vaccine. Generated by immunoSEQ multiplex PCR, the TCRdb table keeps only in-frame clones and is missing some. The sample has 90,000 or so clones; over 75% are singletons. The specimen comprised peripheral blood, sampled 28 days after the second AZD1222 dose. The receptors here all came from an adult who received the AZD1222 COVID-19 vaccine.

V is TRBV18 and J is TRBJ2-7; no clear D. V lost 9 bases and J 0 bases, leaving 12 bases between the germline ends. Germline V gene lookup returns CDR1 KGHSH and CDR2 LQKENI. CDR3 length: 13 amino acids. The CDR3 nucleotides are TGTGCCAGTTCTAGGCAGGACTCCTACGAGCAGTACTTC. Its protein product is CASSRQDSYEQYF. The variable domain in full, completed from reference TRBV18 and TRBJ2-7, reads NAGVMQNPRHLVRRRGQEARLRCSPMKGHSHVYWYRQLPEEGLKFMVYLQKENIIDESGMPKERFSAEFPKEGPSILRIQQVVRGDSAAYFCASSRQDSYEQYFGPGTRLTVT.

This chain connects TRBV7-6 to TRBJ2-7; 9 positions match TRBD2. Germline CDR1 SGHVS, CDR2 FNYEAQ. V shed 1 base and J 3 bases; nucleotides not matched to a gene: 7. CDR3 length: 16 amino acids. The CDR3 nucleotides read TGTGCCAGCAGCTTAGGGTCGGCGGGGGGGCTCTACGAGCAGTACTTC. Residues: CASSLGSAGGLYEQYF.

The CDR3 reads CASSFNPNEQFF. The CDR3 DNA reads as TGTGCCAGCAGCTTTAACCCCAATGAGCAGTTCTTC. The V call is TRBV7-2, the J call TRBJ2-1; no clear D. The CDR3 is 12 amino acids. Per the germline V gene, CDR1 is SGHTA and CDR2 is FQGNSA. Trimming left V 3 bases short and J 6 bases short, with 6 bases between.

The chain couples TRBV7-9 to TRBJ2-7, with TRBD2 matching 7 bases. The CDR3 sequence is 13 residues long. The V gene end was trimmed by 5 bases and the J gene end by 9 bases; junction bases not matched to a gene: 10. Germline assignment: CDR1 SEHNR and CDR2 FQNEAQ (reference sequence). The CDR3 region has the DNA TGTGCCAGCAGCCCCGGGACTATAAGTGCGCAGTACTTC. Amino acids: CASSPGTISAQYF.

This clone was detected only a few times. V is TRBV11-3 and J is TRBJ2-1; 8 nucleotides match TRBD2. J lost 8 bases, V lost 7 bases, and 16 bases had no gene match. CDR1 is SGHNT and CDR2 is YENEEA in the germline V gene. The CDR3 spans 16 residues. The CDR3 DNA sequence: TGTGCCAGCACCCCAAGGGGTACTAGCGGTCTCCATGAGCAGTTCTTC. Protein sequence: CASTPRGTSGLHEQFF.

The gene calls are TRBV7-3 and TRBJ1-1, with D possibly being TRBD1 (6 bases). Germline V gene data show CDR1 as SGHTA and CDR2 as FQGTGA. The CDR3 contains 15 residues. The ends were cut back, 0 bases at V and 4 bases at J, with 12 bases in the middle. CDR3 in DNA: TGTGCCAGCAGCTTAACGGCACAGGGTGGCACTGAAGCTTTCTTT. Translating it yields CASSLTAQGGTEAFF.

This clone was seen once. The chain has TRBV19 and TRBJ1-2; TRBD1 matches 7 bases. Germline CDR1 is LNHDA and CDR2 is SQIVND (reference sequence). CDR3 length: 13 amino acids. V lost 5 bases to trimming and J lost 8 bases; unmatched junction nucleotides: 8. As DNA, the CDR3 is TGTGCCAGTAGTGGGACAGTAGATACAGGCTACACCTTC. Translation gives CASSGTVDTGYTF.

Here the CDR3 reads CSVELAGAFDGYTF. CDR3 nucleotides: TGCAGCGTTGAGTTGGCCGGGGCCTTTGACGGCTACACCTTC. The V gene is TRBV29-1, the J gene TRBJ1-2; D possibly corresponds to TRBD1 (5 bases). Germline values: CDR1 SQVTM, CDR2 ANQGSEA. Trimming cost V 3 bases and J 8 bases, with 19 bases left between them. The CDR3 length is 14 residues.

The chain joins TRBV28 to TRBJ1-2; weak D call: TRBD1 (6 bases). Per the germline V gene, CDR1 is MDHEN and CDR2 is SYDVKM. V was cut by 10 bases and J by 8 bases, with 26 bases left in between. The CDR3 is 15 residues long. The CDR3 sequence is CAIPSGTGMSGGYTF. CDR3 bases: TGTGCCATCCCGTCAGGTACAGGGATGTCCGGGGGCTACACCTTC.

The chain couples TRBV2 to TRBJ2-3; possibly TRBD1 for D (6 bases). With 3 bases removed from V and 4 bases from J, the gap between germline ends came to 11 bases. Germline V gives CDR1 SNHLY, CDR2 FYNNEI. CDR3 size: 14 residues. CDR3 region: CASSDTGPPDTQYF. Written as DNA, the CDR3 is TGTGCCAGCAGTGATACAGGGCCTCCAGATACGCAGTATTTT.

V gene TRBV5-1 combines with J gene TRBJ1-3; D ambiguous. CDR1 is SGHRS, CDR2 YFSETQ, per germline. V dropped 1 base and J dropped 1 base, with 12 bases sitting between them. The CDR3 totals 16 residues. The CDR3 bases are TGCGCCAGCAGCTTGTATCTATCCGGATCTGGAAACACCATATATTTT. Translation: CASSLYLSGSGNTIYF.

The chain uses TRBV2 and TRBJ1-5; D is uncertain. Trimming pared 4 bases from V and 7 bases from J, leaving 11 bases between. CDR3 length: 13 residues. Germline loops: CDR1 SNHLY, CDR2 FYNNEI. In DNA, the CDR3 is TGTGCCAGCAGTGGGGCGGAGGGCCAGCCCCAGCATTTT. It is translated as CASSGAEGQPQHF.

This clone was recorded many times. The chain's CDR3 is CASAVWGFTGMNTEAFF. Written as DNA, the CDR3 is TGTGCCAGCGCCGTGTGGGGATTTACAGGGATGAACACTGAAGCTTTCTTT. This chain joins TRBV5-6 and TRBJ1-1; TRBD1 is a possible D gene (6 bases). Trimming stripped 7 bases from V and 0 bases from J, with 22 bases between. The CDR3 has 17 residues. The V gene's germline CDR1 is SGHDT and CDR2 YYEEEE.

The chain employs TRBV28 and TRBJ2-7; maybe TRBD2 (6 bases). V was clipped by 5 bases and J by 7 bases, with 18 bases between them. Germline CDR1 MDHEN, CDR2 SYDVKM. The CDR3 is 14 residues long. The CDR3 DNA reads as TGTGCCAGCAGTCCCGGGGGTGTCAAAGGGGAGCAGTACTTC. Residues: CASSPGGVKGEQYF.

The CDR3 region is CAWRERGNTEAFF. CDR3 bases: TGTGCCTGGAGAGAGAGGGGGAACACTGAAGCTTTCTTT. The chain has TRBV30 and TRBJ1-1; possibly TRBD1 for D (5 bases). Trimming took 3 bases from V and 1 from J, leaving 9 bases between them. Germline V CDR1 and CDR2: GTSNPN, SVGIG (reference sequence). CDR3 size: 13 residues.

The J gene is TRBJ2-7, the V gene TRBV11-3; the D is unclear. The CDR3 is made up of 12 amino acids. With 8 bases removed from V and 1 base from J, the gap between germline ends came to 9 bases. In germline, CDR1 is SGHNT, CDR2 YENEEA. The CDR3 loop is CASGPGSYEQYF. DNA of the CDR3: TGTGCCAGCGGGCCAGGATCCTACGAGCAGTACTTC. The complete variable domain, with remaining parts taken from reference TRBV11-3 and TRBJ2-7, reads EAGVVQSPRYKIIEKKQPVAFWCNPISGHNTLYWYLQNLGQGPELLIRYENEEAVDDSQLPKDRFSAERLKGVDSTLKIQPAELGDSAVYLCASGPGSYEQYFGPGTRLTVT.

This clone was observed a handful of times. The V call is TRBV6-1, the J call TRBJ1-2, with TRBD1 matching 7 bases. The J segment lost 5 bases and the V segment lost 2 bases, leaving 11 bases of the junction unmatched. The CDR3 sequence is 16 residues long. Germline loops: CDR1 MNHNS, CDR2 SASEGT. The CDR3 protein is CASSEPPDRAFYGYTF. CDR3 bases: TGTGCCAGCAGTGAACCCCCCGACAGGGCCTTTTATGGCTACACCTTC.

The chain has TRBV18 and TRBJ1-1, with D perhaps matching TRBD1 (5 bases). This CDR3 comprises 15 residues. Trimming removed 0 bases at V and 1 base at J, with 9 bases between. CDR1 KGHSH and CDR2 LQKENI come from the germline V gene. The CDR3 nucleotides read TGTGCCAGCTCACCACCGAAGGGGTGGAACACTGAAGCTTTCTTT. Encoded protein: CASSPPKGWNTEAFF.